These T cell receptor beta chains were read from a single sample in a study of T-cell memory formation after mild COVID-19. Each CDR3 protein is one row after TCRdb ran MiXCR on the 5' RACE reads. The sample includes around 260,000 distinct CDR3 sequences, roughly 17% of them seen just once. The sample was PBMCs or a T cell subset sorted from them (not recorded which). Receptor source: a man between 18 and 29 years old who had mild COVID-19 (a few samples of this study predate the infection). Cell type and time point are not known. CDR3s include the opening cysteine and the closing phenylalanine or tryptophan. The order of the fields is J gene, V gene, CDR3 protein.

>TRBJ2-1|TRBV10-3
CAISESTGGSYNEQFF
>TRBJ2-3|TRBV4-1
CASSPRLAGTSTDTQYF
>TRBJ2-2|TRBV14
CASSQAPDTGELFF
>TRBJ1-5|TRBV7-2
CASSLVVDQPQHF
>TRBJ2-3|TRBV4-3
CASSQDPGPSTDTQYF
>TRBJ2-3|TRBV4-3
CASSQDLRGRATDTQYF
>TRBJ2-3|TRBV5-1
CASSHSRTGITDTQYF
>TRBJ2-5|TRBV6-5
CASSYSGGNQETQYF
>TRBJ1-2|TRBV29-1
CSVDHANYGYTF
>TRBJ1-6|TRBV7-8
CAGAIGTGNSPLHF
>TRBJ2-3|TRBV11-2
CASSFSRDTQYF
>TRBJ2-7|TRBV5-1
CASRSPGRNYEQYF
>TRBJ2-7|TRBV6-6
CASSYSVRDRGREQYF
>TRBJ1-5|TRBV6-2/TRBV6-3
CASSALGAGNQPQHF
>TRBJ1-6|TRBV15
CATSRSRQGGGSPLHF
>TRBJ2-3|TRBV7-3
CASSPSGGAPDTQYF
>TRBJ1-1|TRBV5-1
CASSPYVADGEAFF
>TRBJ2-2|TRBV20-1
CSASDRGRGTGELFF
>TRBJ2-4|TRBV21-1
CASSNCDGTELILAKNIQYF
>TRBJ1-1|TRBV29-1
CSVVDSNTEAFF
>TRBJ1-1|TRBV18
CASSPRAATMNTEAFF
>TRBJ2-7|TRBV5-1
CASSLPSSGYEQYF
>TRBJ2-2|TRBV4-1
CASSQDTSGGAFNSGELFF
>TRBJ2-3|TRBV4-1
CASSQEGTPSTDTQYF
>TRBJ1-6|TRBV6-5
CASKGVYNSPLHF
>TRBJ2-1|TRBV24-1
CATSDWGLPNEQFF
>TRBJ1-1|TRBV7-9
CASSKQGEETEAFF
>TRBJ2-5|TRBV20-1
CSASRQGSFTETQYF